These T cell receptor beta chains were read from a single sample in a study of regulatory T cells in long-lasting Graves disease. TCRdb called the multiplex PCR reads again in MiXCR, with one record for every CDR3 protein. The sample includes about 540,000 distinct CDR3 sequences, about 13% of them seen just once. The sample also formed part of further work on T cells in Graves' hyperthyroidism and ophthalmopathy.

Sequencing used peripheral blood mononuclear cells (PBMCs), obtained at new diagnosis, from a patient treated with antithyroid drugs. The receptors shown here come from a young man with Graves disease. The CDR3 runs from the conserved cysteine through the conserved F or W. D genes are given only for firm matches. For some rows the clone size is stated as once, few or many, or as a class when expanded; others skip it.

TRBJ1-2	TRBV6-1	many	.	TGTGCCAGCATGTTGGCGGAGGACTATGGCTACACCTTC	CASMLAEDYGYTF
TRBJ1-1	TRBV28	many	.	TGTGCCAGCAATATCCCGGACACCGGAGCTTTCTTT	CASNIPDTGAFF
TRBJ2-1	TRBV3-1	.	.	TGTGCCAGCAGCCGCTTTGGCAATGAGCAGTTCTTC	CASSRFGNEQFF
TRBJ1-6	TRBV7-6	.	.	TGTGCCAGCAGCTTAGAATTAGGGAGGGAGAATTCACCCCTCCACTTT	CASSLELGRENSPLHF
TRBJ1-5	TRBV24-1	few	.	TGTGCCACCAGTGGGGGGATGGCTCAGCCCCAGCATTTT	CATSGGMAQPQHF
TRBJ2-7	TRBV6-1	many	.	TGTGCCAGCAGCCAGGGACAAGGGGGGGTCTACGAGCAGTACTTC	CASSQGQGGVYEQYF
TRBJ2-7	TRBV5-1	.	TRBD1	TGCGCCAGCAGCGCTCGGGACAGGGGCTACGAGCAGTACTTC	CASSARDRGYEQYF
TRBJ2-1	TRBV7-2	many	.	TGTGCCAGCAGCAAAGGACAGATTAATGAGCAGTTCTTC	CASSKGQINEQFF
TRBJ2-7	TRBV7-9	many	.	TGTGCCAGCAGCTTAGTAGGGTCGCAGCAGTACTTC	CASSLVGSQQYF
TRBJ1-2	TRBV11-2	.	.	TGTGCCAGCAGCTTAGGCGCGGGAAGAATGGCCGGCTACACCTTC	CASSLGAGRMAGYTF
TRBJ1-1	TRBV6-1	.	.	TGTGCCAGCAGTGAAGCCCAGGGGACCATGAACACTGAAGCTTTCTTT	CASSEAQGTMNTEAFF
TRBJ2-7	TRBV2	many	.	TGTGCCAGCAGGGGTGGCGAGCAGTACTTC	CASRGGEQYF
TRBJ2-7	TRBV6-1	many	.	TGTGCCAGCAGCCCGGCCGGCGGGAACTGGGAGCAGTACTTC	CASSPAGGNWEQYF
TRBJ2-3	TRBV7-2	many	.	TGTGCCAGCAGATTGGCCAGTAGAGATACGCAGTATTTT	CASRLASRDTQYF
TRBJ2-7	TRBV27	.	.	TGTGCCAGCGCCGTAACGGCTACCTTACCCTCCTACGAGCAGTACTTC	CASAVTATLPSYEQYF
TRBJ2-5	TRBV15	.	.	TGTGCCACCAGCCCCGGGACGACAGACCAAGAGACCCAGTACTTC	CATSPGTTDQETQYF
TRBJ1-5	TRBV20-1	many	.	TGCAGTGCTAGAGCGGACGGCGATCAGCCCCAGCATTTT	CSARADGDQPQHF
TRBJ2-7	TRBV5-4	.	.	TGTGCCAGCAGCTCTTCGACCCGCTCCTACGAGCAGTACTTC	CASSSSTRSYEQYF
TRBJ2-7	TRBV20-1	many	.	TGCAGTGCTAGCGGGATGGGCTACGAGCAGTACTTC	CSASGMGYEQYF
TRBJ2-5	TRBV27	many	TRBD2	TGTGCCAGCAGTTTATGGGGGGGAGGAGAGACCCAGTACTTC	CASSLWGGGETQYF
TRBJ2-5	TRBV5-1	few	.	TGCGCCAGCAGCTTCGTTGCGTCAAGGAAAGAGACCCAGTACTTC	CASSFVASRKETQYF
TRBJ2-3	TRBV20-1	.	.	TGCAGTGCTAGTCCACTAACAGATACGCAGTATTTT	CSASPLTDTQYF
TRBJ1-2	TRBV27	many	TRBD1	TGTGCCAGCAGTTTGGGCAGGGGGCGGCAGGGCTACACCTTC	CASSLGRGRQGYTF
TRBJ2-1	TRBV7-7	many	TRBD1	TGTGCTAGCAGCTTAGACAGGGATGTCTACAATGAGCAGTTCTTC	CASSLDRDVYNEQFF
TRBJ2-5	TRBV24-1	.	.	TGTGCCACCAGTGATTTCGACGCTAGGGGAGAGACCCAGTACTTC	CATSDFDARGETQYF
TRBJ2-3	TRBV9	.	.	TGTGCCAGCAGCGTAGTCACGGGAGACGCCACAGATACGCAGTATTTT	CASSVVTGDATDTQYF
TRBJ2-7	TRBV5-1	few	TRBD2	TGCGCCAGCAGCTTGCGGCTAGCGGGCGCGCAGTACTTC	CASSLRLAGAQYF
TRBJ2-7	TRBV7-9	.	.	TGTGCCAGCAGGGAATCACCCGGGGAGCAGTACTTC	CASRESPGEQYF
TRBJ2-2	TRBV29-1	many	TRBD1	TGCAGCGCCAAACAGGGGCGGGACACCGGGGAGCTGTTTTTT	CSAKQGRDTGELFF
TRBJ1-1	TRBV6-1	few	.	TGTGCCAGCAAAACTACCGGGACAAAGAACACTGAAGCTTTCTTT	CASKTTGTKNTEAFF
TRBJ1-1	TRBV4-2	few	.	TGTGCCAGCAGCCAAGAATGGTGGACGGACACTGAAGCTTTCTTT	CASSQEWWTDTEAFF
TRBJ1-3	TRBV4-1	.	.	TGCGCCAGCAGCCAACACCAGGAGAAGGGTGGAAACACCATATATTTT	CASSQHQEKGGNTIYF
TRBJ1-2	TRBV14	few	.	TGTGCCAGCAGCCACCAAGCCGGTGGCTACACCTTC	CASSHQAGGYTF
TRBJ2-1	TRBV9	.	.	TGTGCCAGCAGCGTAGCTTCTCTGGGCTCCTACAATGAGCAGTTCTTC	CASSVASLGSYNEQFF
TRBJ2-3	TRBV9	.	TRBD2	TGTGCCAGCAGCGTAGAAGTAGCTAGCGGGTATACGCAGTATTTT	CASSVEVASGYTQYF